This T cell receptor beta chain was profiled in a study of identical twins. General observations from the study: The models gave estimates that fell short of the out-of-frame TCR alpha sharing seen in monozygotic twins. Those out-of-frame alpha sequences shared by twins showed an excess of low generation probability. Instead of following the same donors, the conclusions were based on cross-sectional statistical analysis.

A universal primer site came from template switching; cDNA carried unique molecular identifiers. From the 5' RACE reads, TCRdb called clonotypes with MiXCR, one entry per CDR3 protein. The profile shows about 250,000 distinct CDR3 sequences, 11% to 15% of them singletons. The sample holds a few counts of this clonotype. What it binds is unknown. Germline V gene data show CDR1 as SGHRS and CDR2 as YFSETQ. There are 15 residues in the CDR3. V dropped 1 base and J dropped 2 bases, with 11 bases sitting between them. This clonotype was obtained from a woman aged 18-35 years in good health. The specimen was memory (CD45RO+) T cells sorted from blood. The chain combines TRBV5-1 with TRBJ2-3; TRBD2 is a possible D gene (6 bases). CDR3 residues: CASSLRGRSTDTQYF. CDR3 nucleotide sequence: TGCGCCAGCAGCTTGCGGGGGAGGTCCACAGATACGCAGTATTTT.